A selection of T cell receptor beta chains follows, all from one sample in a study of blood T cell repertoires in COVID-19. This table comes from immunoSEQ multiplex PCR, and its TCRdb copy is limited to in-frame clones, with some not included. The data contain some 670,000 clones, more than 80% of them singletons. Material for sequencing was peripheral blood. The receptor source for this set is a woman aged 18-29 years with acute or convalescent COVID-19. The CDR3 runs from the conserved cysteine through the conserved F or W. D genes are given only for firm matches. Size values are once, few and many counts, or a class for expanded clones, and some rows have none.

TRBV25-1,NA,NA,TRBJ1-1,TGTGCCAGCAGTCCCCAGCGCAGGGCGGGAGCTGAAGCTTTCTTT,CASSPQRRAGAEAFF
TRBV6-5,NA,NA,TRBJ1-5,TGTGCCAGCAGTTCCGCGAATCAGCCCCAGCATTTT,CASSSANQPQHF
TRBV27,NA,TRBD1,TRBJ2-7,TGTTGTTGCGGGACAGGGAGGACCTACGAGCAGTACTTC,CCCGTGRTYEQYF
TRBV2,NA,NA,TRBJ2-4,TGTGCCAGCAGGCAGCGGTTAAAAAACATTCAGTACTTC,CASRQRLKNIQYF
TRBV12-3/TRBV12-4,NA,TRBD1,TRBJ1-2,TGTGCCAGCAGCCTCGGACAGGGTAGAGGCTACACCTTC,CASSLGQGRGYTF
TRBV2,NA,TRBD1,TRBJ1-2,TGTGCCAGCAGACAGGGGGGTTATGGCTACACCTTC,CASRQGGYGYTF
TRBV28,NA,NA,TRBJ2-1,TGTGCCAGCCTACCCATCCGGGACATTACCTACAATGAGCAGTTCTTC,CASLPIRDITYNEQFF
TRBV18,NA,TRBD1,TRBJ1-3,TGTGCCAGCTCACCAACAAGAGGGGGCGACTCTGGAAACACCATATATTTT,CASSPTRGGDSGNTIYF
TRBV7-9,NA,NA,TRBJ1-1,TGTGCCAGCAGCTTAGTTCCCCAAAGGGGGAACACTGAAGCTTTCTTT,CASSLVPQRGNTEAFF
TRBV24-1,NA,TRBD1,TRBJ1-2,TGTGCCACCAGTTTTGGACAGGGAGCTGGCTACACCTTC,CATSFGQGAGYTF
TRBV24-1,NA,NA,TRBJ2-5,TGTGCCACCTCCCGATACGGTCTGGAGACCCAGTACTTC,CATSRYGLETQYF
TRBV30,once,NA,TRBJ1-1,TGTGCCTGGAGTGTCCAGGAGAACACTGAAGCTTTCTTT,CAWSVQENTEAFF
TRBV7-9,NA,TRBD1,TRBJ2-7,TGTGCCAGCAGCTTAGAGAAGGGGGCAGAGCAGTACTTC,CASSLEKGAEQYF
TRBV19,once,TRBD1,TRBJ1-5,TGTGCCAGTAGTACCACAGGGGACAATCAGCCCCAGCATTTT,CASSTTGDNQPQHF
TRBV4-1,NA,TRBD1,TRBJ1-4,TGCGCCAGCAGCGGACGACACAGGGGTAATGAAAAACTGTTTTTT,CASSGRHRGNEKLFF
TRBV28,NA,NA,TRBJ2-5,TGTGCCAGCAGGCCCCAACGTCCAGCAGGGGTAGGAGAGACCCAGTACTTC,CASRPQRPAGVGETQYF
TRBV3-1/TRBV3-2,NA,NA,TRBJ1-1,TGTGCCAGCAGCCAAGGGGGGCTGACTGAAGCTTTCTTT,CASSQGGLTEAFF
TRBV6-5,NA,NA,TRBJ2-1,TGTGCCAGCAGTCGCGGACAAAGCTCCTACAATGAGCAGTTCTTC,CASSRGQSSYNEQFF
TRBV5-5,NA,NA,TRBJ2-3,TGTGCCACCCACCCTCTACCTACAGATACGCAGTATTTT,CATHPLPTDTQYF
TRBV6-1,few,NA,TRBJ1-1,TGTGCCAGCAGTGAAATTGGGGTGGGAGCTGAAGCTTTCTTT,CASSEIGVGAEAFF
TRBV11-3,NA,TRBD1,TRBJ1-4,TGTGCCAGCAGCAGGACAGGGGGCCTTACGAAACTGTTTTTT,CASSRTGGLTKLFF
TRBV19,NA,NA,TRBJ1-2,TGTGCCAGTAGTTCTGGTCGGGGGTATGGCTACACCTTC,CASSSGRGYGYTF
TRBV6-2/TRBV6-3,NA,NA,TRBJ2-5,TGTGCCAGCAGTTACCCCCCTTTGGGGGGGGGCCTGGAGACCCAGTACTTC,CASSYPPLGGGLETQYF
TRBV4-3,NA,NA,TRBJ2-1,TGCGCCAGCAGCCCAACGGGTCGATTTGGGCAGTTCTTC,CASSPTGRFGQFF
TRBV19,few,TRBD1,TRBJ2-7,TGTGCCAGTAGTGCCGGACAGGGGGTCTACGAGCAGTACTTC,CASSAGQGVYEQYF
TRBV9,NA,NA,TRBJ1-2,TGTGCCAGCAGCGGGACCGTTGGGGCGCGTTACTATGGCTACACCTTC,CASSGTVGARYYGYTF
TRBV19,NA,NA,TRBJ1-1,TGTGCCAGTAGTATAGGTGGCTCCGCCACTGAAGCTTTCTTT,CASSIGGSATEAFF